The present TCR beta chain was sequenced within a study of CD8+ T cells in alopecia areata. This CDR3 region has 15 residues. Germline V gene lookup returns CDR1 LNHNV and CDR2 YYDKDF (reference sequence). V was pared by 5 bases and J by 0 bases, with 11 bases between. As concerns this clone: Its antigen is undetermined.

Reverse transcribed after extraction, RNA yielded cDNA as the sequencing template. Sequencing used immunoSEQ multiplex PCR; TCRdb keeps in-frame clones, though not all of them. This table holds about 150,000 clones, about three fifths found once. Study results and caveats: Higher clonality was seen in lesional scalp than in normal scalp, especially in alopecia totalis/universalis.

This TCR was sampled from a human donor in good health. The gene calls are TRBV15 and TRBJ2-1; unclear D gene. Sequenced material: CD4+ T cells sorted from blood. CDR3 region: CATSAKPNSYNEQFF. The DNA of the CDR3 is TGTGCCACCAGCGCCAAACCGAACTCCTACAATGAGCAGTTCTTC.